This T cell receptor beta chain appears in the sequencing data of a study of cytomegalovirus exposure and HLA in healthy donors. Overall study findings and caveats: TCR beta sequences reportedly predicted most subjects' HLA-A and HLA-B alleles accurately. In an earlier analysis, about 87% or about 30%: the productive usage of most TCR beta V segments.

PCR primers comprised 60 Vbeta and 13 Jbeta primers. Under the authors' procedure: Later, an analysis found tens of millions of unique TCR beta chains, and 9.5 million to 11 million of these were shared. Generated by immunoSEQ multiplex PCR, the TCRdb table keeps only in-frame clones and is missing some. V, J and clone size were drawn from that table, and D and trimming were deduced from the DNA. In the table there are approximately 220,000 clones, over 75% of which are singletons. Germline V gene sequence: CDR1 SGHTA, CDR2 FQGNSA. V lost 5 bases to trimming and J lost 4 bases; unmatched junction nucleotides: 9. The CDR3 runs 16 residues. In regard to this clone: Its cognate antigen is unknown.

The chain has TRBV7-2 and TRBJ2-2; 8 bases match TRBD2. The sequence was collected from a man younger than 30 in good health and CMV-seronegative. Sequencing input: PBMCs. The DNA for the CDR3 is TGTGCCAGCAGCCAGCCCACGGGAGGGGGCACCGGGGAGCTGTTTTTT. Its protein is CASSQPTGGGTGELFF.